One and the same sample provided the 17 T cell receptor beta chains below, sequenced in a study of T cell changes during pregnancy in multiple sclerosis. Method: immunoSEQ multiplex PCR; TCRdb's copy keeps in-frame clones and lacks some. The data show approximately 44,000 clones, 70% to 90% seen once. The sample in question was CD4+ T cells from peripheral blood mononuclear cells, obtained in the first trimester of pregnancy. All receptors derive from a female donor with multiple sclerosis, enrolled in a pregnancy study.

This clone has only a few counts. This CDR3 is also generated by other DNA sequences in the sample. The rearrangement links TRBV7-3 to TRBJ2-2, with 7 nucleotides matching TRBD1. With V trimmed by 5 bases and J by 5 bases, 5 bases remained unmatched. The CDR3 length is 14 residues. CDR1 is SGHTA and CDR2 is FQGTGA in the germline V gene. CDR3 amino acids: CASSPDRVTGELFF. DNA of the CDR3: TGTGCCAGCAGCCCCGACAGGGTTACCGGGGAGCTGTTTTTT.

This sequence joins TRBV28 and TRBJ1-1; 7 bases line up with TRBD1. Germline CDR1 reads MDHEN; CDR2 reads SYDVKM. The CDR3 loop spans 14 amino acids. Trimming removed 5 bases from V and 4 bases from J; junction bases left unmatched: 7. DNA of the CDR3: TGTGCCAGCAGTACAACCCCAGGGGGCACTGAAGCTTTCTTT. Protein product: CASSTTPGGTEAFF. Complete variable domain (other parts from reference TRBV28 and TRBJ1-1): DVKVTQSSRYLVKRTGEKVFLECVQDMDHENMFWYRQDPGLGLRLIYFSYDVKMKEKGDIPEGYSVSREKKERFSLILESASTNQTSMYLCASSTTPGGTEAFFGQGTRLTVV.

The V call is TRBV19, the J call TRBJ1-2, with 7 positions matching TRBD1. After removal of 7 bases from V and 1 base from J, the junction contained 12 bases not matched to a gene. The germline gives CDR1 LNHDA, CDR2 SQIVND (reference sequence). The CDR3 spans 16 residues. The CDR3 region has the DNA TGTGCCAGTAAGACAAAGGGACAGTCGGATAACTATGGCTACACCTTC. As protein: CASKTKGQSDNYGYTF. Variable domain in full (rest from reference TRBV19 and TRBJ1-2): DGGITQSPKYLFRKEGQNVTLSCEQNLNHDAMYWYRQDPGQGLRLIYYSQIVNDFQKGDIAEGYSVSREKKESFPLTVTSAQKNPTAFYLCASKTKGQSDNYGYTFGSGTRLTVV.

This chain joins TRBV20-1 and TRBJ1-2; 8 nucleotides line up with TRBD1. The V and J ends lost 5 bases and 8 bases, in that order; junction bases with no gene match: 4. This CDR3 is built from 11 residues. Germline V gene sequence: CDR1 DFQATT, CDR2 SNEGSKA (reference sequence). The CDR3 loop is CSAQGARGYTF. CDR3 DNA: TGCAGTGCTCAGGGGGCGAGAGGCTACACCTTC.

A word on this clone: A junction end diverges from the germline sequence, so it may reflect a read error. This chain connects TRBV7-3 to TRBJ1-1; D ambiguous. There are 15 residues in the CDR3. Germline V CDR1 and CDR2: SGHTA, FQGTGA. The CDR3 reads CASSITTGGGTEAFF. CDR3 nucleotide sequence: TGTGCCAGCAGCATAACCACGGGTGGAGGGACTGAAGCTTTCTTT.

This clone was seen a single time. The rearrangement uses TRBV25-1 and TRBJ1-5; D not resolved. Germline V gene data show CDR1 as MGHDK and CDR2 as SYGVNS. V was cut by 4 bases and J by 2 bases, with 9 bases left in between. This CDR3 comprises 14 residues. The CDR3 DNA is TGTGCCAGCAGTGGGCGCGGAGGCAATCAGCCCCAGCATTTT. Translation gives CASSGRGGNQPQHF.

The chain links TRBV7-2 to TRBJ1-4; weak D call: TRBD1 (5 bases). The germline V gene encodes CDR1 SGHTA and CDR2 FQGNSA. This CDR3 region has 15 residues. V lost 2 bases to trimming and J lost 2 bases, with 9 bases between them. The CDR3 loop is CASSLLGGTNEKLFF. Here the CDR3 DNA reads TGTGCCAGCAGCTTATTGGGGGGGACTAATGAAAAACTGTTTTTT.

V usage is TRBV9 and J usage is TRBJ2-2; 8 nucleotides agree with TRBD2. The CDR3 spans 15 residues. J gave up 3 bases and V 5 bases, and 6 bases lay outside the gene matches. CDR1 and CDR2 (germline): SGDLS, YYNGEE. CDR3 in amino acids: CASSFGLADTGELFF. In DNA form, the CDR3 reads TGTGCCAGCAGTTTCGGACTAGCAGACACCGGGGAGCTGTTTTTT.

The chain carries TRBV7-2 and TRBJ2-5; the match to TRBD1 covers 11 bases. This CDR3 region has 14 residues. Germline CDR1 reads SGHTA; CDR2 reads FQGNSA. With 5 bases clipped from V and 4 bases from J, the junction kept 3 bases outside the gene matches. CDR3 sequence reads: CASSKDRGRETQYF. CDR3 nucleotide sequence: TGTGCCAGCAGCAAGGACAGGGGGCGAGAGACCCAGTACTTC.

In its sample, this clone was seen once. The CDR3 DNA follows: TGTGCCAGCAGCTTACATACGGGTCTCGGCACAGATACGCAGTATTTT. Its protein is CASSLHTGLGTDTQYF. The V and J genes are TRBV7-9 and TRBJ2-3, with D unresolved. The germline V gene has CDR1 SEHNR and CDR2 FQNEAQ (reference sequence). This CDR3 comprises 16 residues. V lost 2 bases and J lost 1, with 13 bases in between.

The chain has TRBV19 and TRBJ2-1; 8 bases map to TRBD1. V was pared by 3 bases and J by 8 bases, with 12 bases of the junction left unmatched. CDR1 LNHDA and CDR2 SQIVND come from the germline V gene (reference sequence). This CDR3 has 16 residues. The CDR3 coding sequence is TGTGCCAGTAGTATTCCCGACAGGGGAGCCCTTGATGAGCAGTTCTTC. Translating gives CASSIPDRGALDEQFF.

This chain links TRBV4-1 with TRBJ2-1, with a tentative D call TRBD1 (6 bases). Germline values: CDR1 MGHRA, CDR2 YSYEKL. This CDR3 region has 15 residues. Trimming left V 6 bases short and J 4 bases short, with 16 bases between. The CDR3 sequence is CASRQPGQPYNEQFF. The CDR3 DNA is TGCGCCAGCAGGCAGCCGGGACAACCTTACAATGAGCAGTTCTTC.

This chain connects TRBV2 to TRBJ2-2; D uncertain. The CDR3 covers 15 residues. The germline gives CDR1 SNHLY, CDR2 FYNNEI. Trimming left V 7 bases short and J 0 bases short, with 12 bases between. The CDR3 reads CASKFETSNTGELFF. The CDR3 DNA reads TGTGCCAGCAAGTTTGAGACTTCGAACACCGGGGAGCTGTTTTTT. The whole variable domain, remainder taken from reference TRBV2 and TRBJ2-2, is EPEVTQTPSHQVTQMGQEVILRCVPISNHLYFYWYRQILGQKVEFLVSFYNNEISEKSEIFDDQFSVERPDGSNFTLKIRSTKLEDSAMYFCASKFETSNTGELFFGEGSRLTVL.

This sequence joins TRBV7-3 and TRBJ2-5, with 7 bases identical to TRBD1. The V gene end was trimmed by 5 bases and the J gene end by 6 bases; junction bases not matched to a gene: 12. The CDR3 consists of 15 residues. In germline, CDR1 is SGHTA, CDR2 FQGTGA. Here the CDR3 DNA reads TGTGCCAGCAGCCCCAGACAGGGAGATAGGAAGACCCAGTACTTC. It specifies CASSPRQGDRKTQYF.

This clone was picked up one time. The chain's CDR3 is CASSLGDRGLVQFF. The CDR3 DNA sequence: TGTGCCAGCAGCTTAGGGGACAGGGGTTTGGTGCAGTTCTTC. V and J are TRBV7-2 and TRBJ2-1, with TRBD1 matching over 10 bases. V shed 1 base, J shed 12 bases, and the junction held 6 bases outside the gene matches. CDR1 and CDR2 from the germline V gene are SGHTA and FQGNSA. The CDR3 is 14 amino acids.

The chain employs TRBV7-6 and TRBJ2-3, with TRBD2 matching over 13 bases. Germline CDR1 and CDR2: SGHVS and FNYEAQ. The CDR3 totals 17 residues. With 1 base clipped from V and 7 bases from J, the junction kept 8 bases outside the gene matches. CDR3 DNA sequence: TGTGCCAGCAGCTTAGAGGCTAGGACTAGCGGGAGACATACGCAGTATTTT. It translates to CASSLEARTSGRHTQYF.

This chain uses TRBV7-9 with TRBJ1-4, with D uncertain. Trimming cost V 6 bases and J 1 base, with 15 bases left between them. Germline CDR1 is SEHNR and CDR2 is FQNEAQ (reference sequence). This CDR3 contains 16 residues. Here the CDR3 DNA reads TGTGCCAGCAGTACTGGTTTCCGGGGAACTAATGAAAAACTGTTTTTT. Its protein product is CASSTGFRGTNEKLFF.